This entry concerns a single TCR beta chain. A junction boundary mismatches the germline segment, possibly from a read error. The sample is drawn from a study of T-cell memory formation after mild COVID-19. Study summary: Clusters were largely donor specific.

TCRdb ran MiXCR on the 5' RACE reads and lists one entry per CDR3 protein. Among about 400,000 distinct CDR3 sequences listed, less than 25% were seen once. The sequence derives from an adult woman who had mild COVID-19 (a few samples of this study predate the infection). Cell type and time point are not known. Sequenced input: PBMCs or a T cell subset sorted from them (not recorded which).

The CDR3 is CSVNREDYSYTF. The CDR3 DNA is TGCAGCGTTAACAGGGAGGACTATAGCTACACCTTC. The V gene is TRBV29-1, the J gene TRBJ1-2, with D possibly being TRBD1 (6 bases). There are 12 residues in the CDR3. Looked up from germline, CDR1 is SQVTM and CDR2 is ANQGSEA. Full variable domain (rest looked up from reference TRBV29-1 and TRBJ1-2): SAVISQKPSRDICQRGTSLTIQCQVDSQVTMMFWYRQQPGQSLTLIATANQGSEATYESGFVIDKFPISRPNLTFSTLTVSNMSPEDSSIYLCSVNREDYSYTFGSGTRLTVV.